This note documents a single TCR beta chain sequence. Its specificity is unknown. Time point described: after neoadjuvant nivolumab, at surgical resection. These oral cavity squamous cell carcinomas were HPV-negative and locally advanced. The entry originates in a study of neoadjuvant anti-PD-1 for oral cavity cancer. Per germline, CDR1 LGHNA and CDR2 YNFKEQ. The junction had 8 bases not matched to a gene; V was cut back by 1 base and J by 4 bases. CDR3 length equals 16 residues. Study outcomes and limitations: Post-treatment tumors with larger preexisting clones showed more shrinkage.

Here immunoSEQ multiplex PCR was the method, and the copy in TCRdb shows in-frame clones only, minus some. Of about 37,000 clones listed, more than 35% are singletons. The chain combines TRBV4-2 with TRBJ1-2; 8 nucleotides align to TRBD1. The specimen comprised tumor tissue, sampled after nivolumab (anti-PD-1) treatment. The origin of this receptor is a person aged 40 to 85 with oral cavity squamous cell carcinoma. Here the CDR3 reads CASSQGAGGLSYGYTF. The CDR3, as DNA: TGTGCCAGCAGCCAAGGGGCAGGGGGCCTTTCCTATGGCTACACCTTC.